This T cell receptor (beta chain) was captured by sequencing in a study of blood T cell repertoires in COVID-19. Source study methods: Reference gene primers were amplified, and this amplification served to estimate nucleated cell counts. Here immunoSEQ multiplex PCR was the method, and the copy in TCRdb shows in-frame clones only, minus some. V, J and clone size are those of that table, while D and trimming were read from the DNA. The sample records 150,000 to 200,000 clones, over 80% being singletons. This clone turned up a few times. The sample comprised peripheral blood. This receptor was taken from a woman older than 75 with active or convalescent COVID-19.

In DNA, the CDR3 is TGTGCCAGTAACGATTGGGGAGAGCCCCAGCATTTT. Translating it yields CASNDWGEPQHF. The chain carries TRBV19 and TRBJ1-5; D unclear. The V end was cut by 7 bases, the J end by 8 bases, with 12 bases between. The CDR3 loop spans 12 amino acids. Germline V gene lookup returns CDR1 LNHDA and CDR2 SQIVND (reference sequence).